This T cell receptor (beta chain) appears in the sequencing data of a study of blood T cells in healthy people across ages. Study-wide points: With unsorted PBMCs, a conclusive comparison of naive versus antigen-experienced cells was not possible. Roughly linearly, TCR beta diversity per million T cells fell as age increased.

Details on this clonotype: The antigen is unknown.

The CDR3 loop spans 14 amino acids. V lost 4 bases to trimming and J lost 1 base, with 11 bases between them. Germline values: CDR1 DFQATT, CDR2 SNEGSKA (reference sequence). Combining a sample-barcoded 5' primer with a J-beta primer mix, a second PCR ran for roughly 6 to 12 cycles. TCRdb re-called the 5' RACE reads through MiXCR, storing one row per CDR3 protein. Of more than 500,000 distinct CDR3 sequences in the sample, about 26% were seen once. Every donor gave roughly 9.2 milliliters of peripheral blood. The clonotype was recovered from a woman between 65 and 79 years old in good health. The rearrangement links TRBV20-1 to TRBJ2-1; unclear D gene. Specimen: blood. CDR3 protein: CSAIGSRSYNEQFF. CDR3 nucleotides: TGCAGTGCTATCGGTAGTCGGTCCTACAATGAGCAGTTCTTC.